This entry lists 2 T cell receptor beta chains sequenced from one sample in a study of blood T cell repertoires in COVID-19. Using immunoSEQ multiplex PCR, the repertoire was profiled, and TCRdb retains in-frame clones only, with some absent. Here the sample spans some 160,000 clones, around four fifths being singletons. The sequenced sample consisted of PBMCs or T cells enriched from blood (not recorded which). Receptors originate from a middle-aged woman who had recovered from COVID-19.

This clone was counted only a few times. This chain connects TRBV6-5 to TRBJ1-6; D might be TRBD1 (6 bases). This CDR3 spans 13 amino acids. From germline, CDR1 is MNHEY and CDR2 SVGAGI. The V end lost 7 bases, the J end lost 9 bases, and 13 bases lay between the germline ends. The chain's CDR3 is CASTAGVGSPLHF. The CDR3 DNA follows: TGTGCCAGCACGGCAGGGGTCGGTTCACCCCTCCACTTT.

The chain has TRBV11-1 and TRBJ1-2, with D hard to call. Per germline, CDR1 SGHAT and CDR2 FQDESV (reference sequence). The CDR3 totals 15 residues. The ends were cut back, 4 bases at V and 2 bases at J, with 14 bases in the middle. CDR3 protein: CASSSNSGANYGYTF. The CDR3 coding sequence is TGTGCCAGCAGCTCTAACAGCGGAGCGAACTATGGCTACACCTTC.